This TCR beta chain was captured by sequencing in a study of blood T cell repertoires in COVID-19. The CDR3 is 16 residues long. J lost 7 bases, V lost 6 bases, and 13 bases had no gene match. Germline V gene lookup returns CDR1 SGHTA and CDR2 FQGNSA. Assay: immunoSEQ multiplex PCR; the TCRdb copy retains only in-frame clones and omits some. The sample has more than 200,000 clones, 80% to 85% seen once. This chain uses TRBV7-2 with TRBJ2-1, with 9 bases matching TRBD2. The sequence was obtained from a man aged 45-60 years with active or convalescent COVID-19. Sequencing used peripheral blood. The CDR3 coding sequence is TGTGCCAGCAGTCCTTTGGGCGGGGGGGCTATTAATGAGCAGTTCTTC. Its translation: CASSPLGGGAINEQFF. Looking up the rest from reference TRBV7-2 and TRBJ2-1 gives the full variable domain: GAGVSQSPSNKVTEKGKDVELRCDPISGHTALYWYRQSLGQGLEFLIYFQGNSAPDKSGLPSDRFSAERTGGSVSTLTIQRTQQEDSAVYLCASSPLGGGAINEQFFGPGTRLTVL.